The 31 T cell receptor beta chains in this list originate from one sample, sequenced in a study of blood T cell repertoires in COVID-19. Sequencing used immunoSEQ multiplex PCR; TCRdb keeps in-frame clones, though not all of them. The table includes around 160,000 clones, roughly 88% detected once. The sequenced material came from peripheral blood. The receptors shown here come from a woman aged 55-75 years with COVID-19, enrolled during active disease.

The chain carries TRBV28 and TRBJ1-2; TRBD1 might be the D (6 bases). CDR3 length equals 16 residues. The germline gives CDR1 MDHEN, CDR2 SYDVKM. V was pared by 4 bases and J by 4 bases, with 19 bases between. The CDR3 reads CASSSISQGSLYGYTF. DNA of the CDR3: TGTGCCAGCAGTTCCATTTCACAGGGTTCTCTCTATGGCTACACCTTC.

The gene calls are TRBV18 and TRBJ1-1; 7 positions agree with TRBD1. This CDR3 spans 15 amino acids. V dropped 3 bases and J dropped 6; count of bases not matched to a gene: 10. Germline CDR1 KGHSH, CDR2 LQKENI. CDR3 sequence reads: CASSPFRGLNAEAFF. The CDR3 DNA follows: TGTGCCAGCTCACCTTTCAGGGGGTTGAATGCTGAAGCTTTCTTT.

The V call is TRBV5-5, the J call TRBJ1-2, with 7 bases aligning to TRBD1. This CDR3 region has 15 residues. The V and J ends lost 0 bases and 3 bases, in that order; junction bases with no gene match: 5. Germline lookup yields CDR1 SGHKS and CDR2 YYEKEE (reference sequence). The CDR3 region is CASSLGPGTDYGYTF. CDR3 nucleotides: TGTGCCAGCAGCTTGGGCCCCGGGACAGACTATGGCTACACCTTC.

The gene calls are TRBV25-1 and TRBJ2-5, with D possibly being TRBD1 (5 bases). Germline V gives CDR1 MGHDK, CDR2 SYGVNS. This CDR3 is 13 amino acids long. Trimming took off 5 bases at V and 7 bases at J, with 14 bases between the two ends. CDR3 sequence: CASSRQFQATQYF. The CDR3 DNA is TGTGCCAGCAGTCGACAGTTTCAGGCGACCCAGTACTTC. Filled out from reference TRBV25-1 and TRBJ2-5, the complete variable domain reads EADIYQTPRYLVIGTGKKITLECSQTMGHDKMYWYQQDPGMELHLIHYSYGVNSTEKGDLSSESTVSRIRTEHFPLTLESARPSHTSQYLCASSRQFQATQYFGPGTRLLVL.

The DNA of the CDR3 is TGTGCCAGTAGTACGGAGATGTATAGCAATCAGCCCCAGCATTTT. Protein: CASSTEMYSNQPQHF. The V call is TRBV19, the J call TRBJ1-5; D gene uncertain. CDR1 and CDR2 (germline): LNHDA, SQIVND (reference sequence). This CDR3 is built from 15 residues. V shed 4 bases and J shed 0 bases, with 10 bases lying between them.

CDR3 loop: CASSFHGDSMTEQFF. In nucleotides, the CDR3 is TGTGCCAGCAGCTTCCACGGGGACTCAATGACGGAGCAGTTCTTC. V is TRBV7-2 and J is TRBJ2-1; a possible D gene is TRBD2 (6 bases). This CDR3 has 15 amino acids. The V end lost 3 bases, the J end lost 10 bases, and 19 bases lay between the germline ends. The germline CDR1 and CDR2 sequences are SGHTA and FQGNSA.

This clone showed up just once. The genes are TRBV12-3 or TRBV12-4 and TRBJ1-1; D may be TRBD1 (5 bases). The V and J ends lost 3 bases and 5 bases respectively, with 10 bases between them. The CDR3 totals 13 residues. Written as DNA, the CDR3 is TGTGCCAGCAGTTTCGGGGGGGGTACTGAAGCTTTCTTT. Its translation: CASSFGGGTEAFF.

The chain carries TRBV7-9 and TRBJ1-2, with D possibly being TRBD1 (5 bases). The germline V gene has CDR1 SEHNR and CDR2 FQNEAQ (reference sequence). With 2 bases removed from V and 8 bases from J, the gap between germline ends came to 21 bases. The CDR3 spans 16 residues. CDR3 DNA: TGTGCCAGCAGCTTATTGCGCGGGGGAGCGTCCGGGGGCTACACCTTC. This translates into CASSLLRGGASGGYTF.

Regarding this clone: Other DNA sequences in this specimen translate into the identical CDR3. CDR3 coding DNA: TGTGCCAGCAGCGTAGGGGACAGGGTCTACGAGCAGTACTTC. This translates into CASSVGDRVYEQYF. The V and J genes are TRBV9 and TRBJ2-7; 9 bases match TRBD1. The CDR3 contains 14 residues. Germline CDR1 and CDR2: SGDLS and YYNGEE. Trimming at V came to 0 bases and at J to 3 bases, leaving 1 base not matched to a gene.

J is TRBJ1-1 and V is TRBV6-5, with D possibly TRBD1 on 6 matching bases. The CDR3 extends over 14 amino acids. CDR1 and CDR2 (germline): MNHEY, SVGAGI. With 2 bases removed from V and 1 base from J, the gap between germline ends came to 8 bases. In DNA form, the CDR3 reads TGTGCCAGCAGTTACCAGGGGCGGAACACTGAAGCTTTCTTT. It yields the protein CASSYQGRNTEAFF.

The chain recombines TRBV5-4 with TRBJ2-1; D possibly corresponds to TRBD2 (7 bases). Per germline, CDR1 SGHNT and CDR2 YYREEE (reference sequence). This CDR3 has 16 residues. The V and J ends lost 4 bases and 8 bases respectively, with 22 bases between them. CDR3 nucleotides: TGTGCCAGCAGCCCGCTAGAGGGGGGGGGCCTCTATGAGCAGTTCTTC. Amino acids: CASSPLEGGGLYEQFF. The full variable domain, in which reference TRBV5-4 and TRBJ2-1 provide the parts outside the CDR3, is ETGVTQSPTHLIKTRGQQVTLRCSSQSGHNTVSWYQQALGQGPQFIFQYYREEENGRGNFPPRFSGLQFPNYSSELNVNALELDDSALYLCASSPLEGGGLYEQFFGPGTRLTVL.

The V call is TRBV4-2, the J call TRBJ2-1, with TRBD2 matching over 9 bases. Germline CDR1 LGHNA, CDR2 YNFKEQ. The V segment lost 0 bases and the J segment 6 bases; nucleotides outside the gene matches: 12. The CDR3 is made up of 18 amino acids. The chain's CDR3 is CASSQDGAGTSFINEQFF. The CDR3 coding sequence is TGTGCCAGCAGCCAAGACGGAGCCGGGACTAGCTTTATCAATGAGCAGTTCTTC.

The sample holds a few counts of this clone. This chain links TRBV6-2 or TRBV6-3 with TRBJ2-7, with 8 bases that match TRBD1. Looked up from germline, CDR1 is MNHEY and CDR2 is SVGEGT. This CDR3 spans 11 amino acids. V lost 5 bases, J lost 10 bases, and 4 bases stayed unmatched. The CDR3 reads CASSAGGRQYF. The CDR3 DNA reads TGTGCCAGCAGTGCAGGGGGCCGTCAGTACTTC.

As DNA, the CDR3 is TGTGCCAGCAGCCAGTACCGACAGGATCCCCCTGCCTCCTCGGGAAACACCATATATTTT. The encoded protein is CASSQYRQDPPASSGNTIYF. The rearrangement links TRBV11-3 to TRBJ1-3; D may be TRBD1 (6 bases). V was clipped by 5 bases and J by 4 bases, with 30 bases between them. This CDR3 comprises 20 residues. Germline values: CDR1 SGHNT, CDR2 YENEEA.

The chain links TRBV13 to TRBJ2-7; TRBD1 matches at 7 bases. CDR1 and CDR2 from the germline V gene are PRHDT and FYEKMQ (reference sequence). The V and J ends lost 3 bases and 6 bases, in that order; junction bases with no gene match: 11. The CDR3 loop spans 15 amino acids. CDR3 loop: CASSFRDSSFLEQYF. The CDR3 region has the DNA TGTGCCAGCAGCTTCAGGGACAGTTCCTTCCTCGAGCAGTACTTC.

The chain has TRBV6-2 or TRBV6-3 and TRBJ2-5; TRBD1 aligns across 7 bases. The J segment lost 4 bases and the V segment lost 6 bases, leaving 11 bases of the junction unmatched. The CDR3 length is 15 residues. Germline lookup yields CDR1 MNHEY and CDR2 SVGEGT. This CDR3 reads CASSPGQLRGETQYF. CDR3 nucleotides: TGTGCCAGCAGCCCGGGACAGCTGCGAGGAGAGACCCAGTACTTC.

The J gene is TRBJ1-2, the V gene TRBV4-1; D gene unclear. CDR1 is MGHRA and CDR2 is YSYEKL in the germline V gene. This CDR3 is built from 13 residues. V was pared by 0 bases and J by 5 bases, with 7 bases between. CDR3 protein: CASSQDKQYGYTF. The CDR3 nucleotides read TGCGCCAGCAGCCAAGACAAACAGTATGGCTACACCTTC.

The CDR3 sequence: CASSDADYANVLTF. The DNA for the CDR3 is TGTGCCAGCAGTGACGCGGATTATGCCAACGTCCTGACTTTC. The rearrangement uses TRBV2 and TRBJ2-6; D gene ambiguous. Germline lookup yields CDR1 SNHLY and CDR2 FYNNEI. V lost 3 bases to trimming and J lost 7 bases, with 10 bases between them. The CDR3 is made up of 14 amino acids.

The V call is TRBV11-2, the J call TRBJ1-1; no definite D call. V gave up 5 bases and J gave up 0 bases, with 10 bases separating them. Germline CDR1 and CDR2: SGHAT and FQNNGV. The CDR3 sequence is 14 residues long. CDR3 in amino acids: CASSLTIMNTEAFF. The CDR3 DNA reads as TGTGCCAGCAGCCTTACAATTATGAACACTGAAGCTTTCTTT.

CDR3: CASSVWGGQPQHF. The CDR3 DNA reads as TGTGCCAGCAGCGTCTGGGGGGGTCAGCCCCAGCATTTT. V usage is TRBV7-2 and J usage is TRBJ1-5; tentative D call: TRBD1 (5 bases). CDR1 and CDR2 (germline): SGHTA, FQGNSA. This CDR3 is 13 amino acids long. V was trimmed by 5 bases and J by 6 bases, leaving 11 bases between them.

As concerns this clone: Additional DNA sequences in this sample encode the identical CDR3. The chain couples TRBV6-5 to TRBJ1-1, with no clear D. From germline, CDR1 is MNHEY and CDR2 SVGAGI. V lost 7 bases, J lost 1 base, and 10 bases lay in between. The CDR3 is 13 residues long. CDR3 region: CASTRGTNTEAFF. The DNA for the CDR3 is TGTGCCAGCACCCGCGGAACGAACACTGAAGCTTTCTTT.

The genes are TRBV3-1 (or the pseudogene TRBV3-2) and TRBJ1-2; 9 bases line up with TRBD1. Trimming at V came to 4 bases and at J to 5 bases, leaving 5 bases not matched to a gene. The CDR3 has 14 residues. Germline V gives CDR1 LGHDT, CDR2 YNNKEL (reference sequence). In nucleotides, the CDR3 is TGTGCCAGCAGCCCGGGACAGGGACTGTATGGCTACACCTTC. Protein: CASSPGQGLYGYTF.

This rearrangement joins TRBV7-8 to TRBJ2-1, with 10 bases lining up with TRBD2. This CDR3 has 15 amino acids. Germline V gene data show CDR1 as SGHVS and CDR2 as FQNEAQ. V was clipped by 5 bases and J by 7 bases; unmatched bases: 8. The CDR3 region is CASSRGLAEENEQFF. CDR3 DNA: TGTGCCAGCAGCCGAGGACTAGCGGAGGAGAATGAGCAGTTCTTC.

This chain links TRBV10-2 with TRBJ2-4; D may be TRBD2 (7 bases). This CDR3 spans 16 amino acids. Per germline, CDR1 WSHSY and CDR2 SAAADI. V lost 7 bases and J 3 bases, leaving 19 bases between the germline ends. CDR3 residues: CASKKGGALVKNIQYF. The CDR3 bases are TGCGCCAGCAAGAAGGGGGGGGCCTTGGTCAAAAACATTCAGTACTTC.

The table lists this clone with a count of one. V is TRBV9 and J is TRBJ2-7, with a tentative D call TRBD1 (5 bases). CDR3 size: 13 residues. V lost 0 bases and J 3 bases, leaving 7 bases between the germline ends. Germline V gives CDR1 SGDLS, CDR2 YYNGEE. The CDR3 reads CASSVGQNYEQYF. The CDR3 nucleotides read TGTGCCAGCAGCGTAGGACAGAACTACGAGCAGTACTTC. Filled out from reference TRBV9 and TRBJ2-7, the complete variable domain reads DSGVTQTPKHLITATGQRVTLRCSPRSGDLSVYWYQQSLDQGLQFLIQYYNGEERAKGNILERFSAQQFPDLHSELNLSSLELGDSALYFCASSVGQNYEQYFGPGTRLTVT.

This sequence joins TRBV9 and TRBJ1-1, with a weak D call TRBD1 (5 bases). CDR1 and CDR2 from the germline V gene are SGDLS and YYNGEE. CDR3 length equals 15 residues. Trimming shortened V by 0 bases and J by 1 base, and 10 bases separated the two germline ends. The CDR3 DNA is TGTGCCAGCAGCGTAGCCCGGGACTGGAACACTGAAGCTTTCTTT. This sequence encodes CASSVARDWNTEAFF.

This clone was seen only once. V gene TRBV9 combines with J gene TRBJ2-2, with 8 positions matching TRBD2. Trimming took 1 base from V and 4 from J; bases not matched to a gene: 21. This CDR3 comprises 21 residues. CDR1 SGDLS and CDR2 YYNGEE come from the germline V gene. DNA of the CDR3: TGTGCCAGCAGCGTACCGAACCTTAGCTCGGGGGGGTTCCTCGGCACCGGGGAGCTGTTTTTT. It encodes CASSVPNLSSGGFLGTGELFF.

The chain employs TRBV9 and TRBJ1-1; D is perhaps TRBD1 (5 bases). V lost 0 bases to trimming and J lost 4 bases, with 10 bases between them. In germline, CDR1 is SGDLS, CDR2 YYNGEE. This CDR3 has 14 amino acids. CDR3 bases: TGTGCCAGCAGCGTAGGTGGCGGGGCCACTGAAGCTTTCTTT. Its protein is CASSVGGGATEAFF.

V usage is TRBV7-8 and J usage is TRBJ1-2, with D unresolved. The germline gives CDR1 SGHVS, CDR2 FQNEAQ. The CDR3 consists of 16 residues. V was shortened by 5 bases and J by 0 bases, with 16 bases between the two germline ends. CDR3 coding DNA: TGTGCCAGCAGCGTAGTGGGGTCGGGGTCTAACTATGGCTACACCTTC. This codes for CASSVVGSGSNYGYTF. Variable domain in full (rest from reference TRBV7-8 and TRBJ1-2): GAGVSQSPRYKVAKRGQDVALRCDPISGHVSLFWYQQALGQGPEFLTYFQNEAQLDKSGLPSDRFFAERPEGSVSTLKIQRTQQEDSAVYLCASSVVGSGSNYGYTFGSGTRLTVV.

This clone was detected once. This chain links TRBV4-1 with TRBJ1-1; D ambiguous. The CDR3 covers 16 residues. CDR1 is MGHRA and CDR2 is YSYEKL in the germline V gene. Trimming left V 1 base short and J 3 bases short, with 15 bases between. In nucleotides, the CDR3 is TGCGCCAGCAGCCAAGGACGTTCGGGAGAATACACTGAAGCTTTCTTT. Protein sequence: CASSQGRSGEYTEAFF.

V is TRBV5-1 and J is TRBJ2-7; no firm D call. Germline CDR1 is SGHRS and CDR2 is YFSETQ. V dropped 0 bases and J dropped 4 bases, with 8 bases sitting between them. The CDR3 is 13 amino acids. CDR3 amino acids: CASSLAYGYEQYF. CDR3 coding DNA: TGCGCCAGCAGCTTGGCCTACGGGTACGAGCAGTACTTC. Together with reference TRBV5-1 and TRBJ2-7, the CDR3 gives the full variable domain: KAGVTQTPRYLIKTRGQQVTLSCSPISGHRSVSWYQQTPGQGLQFLFEYFSETQRNKGNFPGRFSGRQFSNSRSEMNVSTLELGDSALYLCASSLAYGYEQYFGPGTRLTVT.